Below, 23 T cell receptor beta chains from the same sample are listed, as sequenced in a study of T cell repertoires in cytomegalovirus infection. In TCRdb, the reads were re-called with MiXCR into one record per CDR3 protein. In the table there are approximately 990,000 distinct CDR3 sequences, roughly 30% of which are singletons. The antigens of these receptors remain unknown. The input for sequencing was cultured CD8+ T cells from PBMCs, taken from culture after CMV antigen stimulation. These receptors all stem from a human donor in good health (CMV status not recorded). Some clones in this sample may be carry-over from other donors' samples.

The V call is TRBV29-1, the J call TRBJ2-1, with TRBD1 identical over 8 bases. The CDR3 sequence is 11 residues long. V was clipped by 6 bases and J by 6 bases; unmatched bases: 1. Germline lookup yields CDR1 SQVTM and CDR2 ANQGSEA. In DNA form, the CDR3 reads TGCAGCGTCGGACAGGGCAATGAGCAGTTCTTC. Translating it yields CSVGQGNEQFF.

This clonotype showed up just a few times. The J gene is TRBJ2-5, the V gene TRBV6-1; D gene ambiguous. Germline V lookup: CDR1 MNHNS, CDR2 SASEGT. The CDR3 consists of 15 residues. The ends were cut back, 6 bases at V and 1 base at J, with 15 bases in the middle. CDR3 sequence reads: CASSVTLHFQETQYF. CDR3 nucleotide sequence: TGTGCCAGCAGCGTTACACTACACTTCCAAGAGACCCAGTACTTC.

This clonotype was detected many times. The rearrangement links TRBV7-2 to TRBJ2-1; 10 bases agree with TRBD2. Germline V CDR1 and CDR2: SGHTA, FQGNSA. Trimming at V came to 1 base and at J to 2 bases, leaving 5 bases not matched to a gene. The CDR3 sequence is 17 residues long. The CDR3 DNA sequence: TGTGCCAGCAGCTTAGGTTGGCTAGCGGGGGCCTACAATGAGCAGTTCTTC. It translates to CASSLGWLAGAYNEQFF.

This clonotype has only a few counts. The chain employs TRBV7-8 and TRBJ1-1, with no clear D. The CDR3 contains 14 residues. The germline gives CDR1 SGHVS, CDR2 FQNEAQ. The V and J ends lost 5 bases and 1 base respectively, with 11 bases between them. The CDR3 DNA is TGTGCCAGCAGCCCCAAGGTCGGGAACACTGAAGCTTTCTTT. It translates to CASSPKVGNTEAFF.

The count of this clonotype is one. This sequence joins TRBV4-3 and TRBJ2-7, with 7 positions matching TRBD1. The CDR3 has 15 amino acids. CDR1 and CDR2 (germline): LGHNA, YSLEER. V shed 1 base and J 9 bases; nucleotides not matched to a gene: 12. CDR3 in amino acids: CASSQGGSTGNGQYF. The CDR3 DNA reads TGCGCCAGCAGCCAAGGCGGGTCGACAGGGAATGGGCAGTACTTC.

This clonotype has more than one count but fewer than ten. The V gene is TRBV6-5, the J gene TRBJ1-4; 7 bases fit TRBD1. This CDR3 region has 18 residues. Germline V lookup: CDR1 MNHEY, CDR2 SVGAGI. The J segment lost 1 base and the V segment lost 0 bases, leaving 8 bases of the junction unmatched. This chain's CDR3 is CASSYSGGLIGTNEKLFF. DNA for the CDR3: TGTGCCAGCAGTTACTCAGGGGGCTTGATCGGAACTAATGAAAAACTGTTTTTT.

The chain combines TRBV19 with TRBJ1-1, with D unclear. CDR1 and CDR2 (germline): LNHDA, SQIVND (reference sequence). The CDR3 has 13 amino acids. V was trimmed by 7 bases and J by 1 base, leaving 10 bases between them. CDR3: CASNEDGNTEAFF. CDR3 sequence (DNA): TGTGCCAGTAATGAGGACGGGAACACTGAAGCTTTCTTT. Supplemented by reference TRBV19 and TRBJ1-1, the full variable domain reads DGGITQSPKYLFRKEGQNVTLSCEQNLNHDAMYWYRQDPGQGLRLIYYSQIVNDFQKGDIAEGYSVSREKKESFPLTVTSAQKNPTAFYLCASNEDGNTEAFFGQGTRLTVV.

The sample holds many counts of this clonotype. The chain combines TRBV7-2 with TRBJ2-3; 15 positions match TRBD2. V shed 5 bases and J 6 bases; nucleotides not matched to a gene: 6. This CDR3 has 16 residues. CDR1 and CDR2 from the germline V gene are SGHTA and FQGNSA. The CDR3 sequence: CASSPWTSGGADTQYF. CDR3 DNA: TGTGCCAGCAGCCCATGGACTAGCGGGGGGGCGGATACGCAGTATTTT.

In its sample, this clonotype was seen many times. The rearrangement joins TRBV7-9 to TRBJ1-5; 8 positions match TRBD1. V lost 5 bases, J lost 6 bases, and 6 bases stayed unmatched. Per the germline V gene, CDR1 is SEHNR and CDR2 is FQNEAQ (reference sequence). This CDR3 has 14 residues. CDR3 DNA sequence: TGTGCCAGCAGCCCGGACAGGGCGGGTCAGCCCCAGCATTTT. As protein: CASSPDRAGQPQHF.

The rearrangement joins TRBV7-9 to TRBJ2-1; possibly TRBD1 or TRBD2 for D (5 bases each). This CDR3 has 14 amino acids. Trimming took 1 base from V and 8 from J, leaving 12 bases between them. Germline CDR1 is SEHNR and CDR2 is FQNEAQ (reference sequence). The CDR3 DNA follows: TGTGCCAGCAGCTTAGGGGGGTTCGTCGATGAGCAGTTCTTC. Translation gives CASSLGGFVDEQFF.

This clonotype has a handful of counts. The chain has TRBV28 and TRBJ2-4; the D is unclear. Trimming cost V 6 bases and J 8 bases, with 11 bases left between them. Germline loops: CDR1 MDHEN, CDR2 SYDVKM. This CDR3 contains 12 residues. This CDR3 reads CASSDLGDIQYF. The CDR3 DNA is TGTGCCAGCAGCGACCTAGGAGACATTCAGTACTTC.

Here the CDR3 DNA reads TGCAGTGGGGCGGCCCTCGGGGGGTACACTGAAGCTTTCTTT. Protein product: CSGAALGGYTEAFF. The chain combines TRBV20-1 with TRBJ1-1, with TRBD1 as a possible D gene (5 bases). Germline V lookup: CDR1 DFQATT, CDR2 SNEGSKA (reference sequence). The V and J ends lost 7 bases and 3 bases respectively, with 18 bases between them. The CDR3 totals 14 residues.

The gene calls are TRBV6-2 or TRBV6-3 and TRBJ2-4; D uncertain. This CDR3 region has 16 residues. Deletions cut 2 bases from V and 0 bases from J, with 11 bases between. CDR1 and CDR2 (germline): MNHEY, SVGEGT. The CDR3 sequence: CASSYQEDLAKNIQYF. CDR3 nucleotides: TGTGCCAGCAGTTACCAGGAAGACCTAGCCAAAAACATTCAGTACTTC.

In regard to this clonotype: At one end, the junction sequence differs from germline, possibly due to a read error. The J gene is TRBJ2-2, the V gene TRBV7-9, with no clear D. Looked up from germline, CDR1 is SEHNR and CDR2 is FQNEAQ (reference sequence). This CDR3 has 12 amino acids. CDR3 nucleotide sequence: TGTGTCAGCAGCTGGGAACACGGGGAGCTGTTTTTT. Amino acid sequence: CVSSWEHGELFF.

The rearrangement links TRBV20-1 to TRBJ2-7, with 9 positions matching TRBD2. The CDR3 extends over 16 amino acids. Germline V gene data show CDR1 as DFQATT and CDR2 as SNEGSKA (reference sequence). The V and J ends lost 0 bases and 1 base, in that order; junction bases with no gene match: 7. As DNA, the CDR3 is TGCAGTGCTAGAGATGTAACTAGCGGGTCTTCCTACGAGCAGTACGTC. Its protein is CSARDVTSGSSYEQYV.

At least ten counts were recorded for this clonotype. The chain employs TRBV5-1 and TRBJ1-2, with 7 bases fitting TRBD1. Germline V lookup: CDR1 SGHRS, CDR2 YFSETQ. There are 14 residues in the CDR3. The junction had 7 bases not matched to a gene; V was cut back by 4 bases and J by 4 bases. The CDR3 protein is CASSTNRGGYGYTF. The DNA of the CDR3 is TGCGCCAGCAGCACTAACAGGGGCGGCTATGGCTACACCTTC.

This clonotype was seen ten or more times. This CDR3 reads CASVREDYTQYF. CDR3 sequence (DNA): TGTGCCAGCGTACGTGAGGATTATACGCAGTATTTT. The chain couples TRBV12-3 or TRBV12-4 to TRBJ2-3, with no clear D. V was shortened by 8 bases and J by 7 bases, with 13 bases between the two germline ends. The CDR3 contains 12 residues.

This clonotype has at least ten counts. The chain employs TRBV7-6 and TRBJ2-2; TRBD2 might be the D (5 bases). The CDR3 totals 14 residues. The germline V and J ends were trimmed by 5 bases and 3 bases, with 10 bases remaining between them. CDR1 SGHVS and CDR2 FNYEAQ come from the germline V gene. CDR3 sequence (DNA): TGTGCCAGCAGCCCCCGGGGTTACACCGGGGAGCTGTTTTTT. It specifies CASSPRGYTGELFF.

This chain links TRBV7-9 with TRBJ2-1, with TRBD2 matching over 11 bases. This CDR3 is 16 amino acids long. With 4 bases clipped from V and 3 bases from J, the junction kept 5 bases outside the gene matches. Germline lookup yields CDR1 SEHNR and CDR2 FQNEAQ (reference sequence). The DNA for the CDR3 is TGTGCCAGCAGCTCCTCAACTAGCGGGGGCTACAATGAGCAGTTCTTC. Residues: CASSSSTSGGYNEQFF.

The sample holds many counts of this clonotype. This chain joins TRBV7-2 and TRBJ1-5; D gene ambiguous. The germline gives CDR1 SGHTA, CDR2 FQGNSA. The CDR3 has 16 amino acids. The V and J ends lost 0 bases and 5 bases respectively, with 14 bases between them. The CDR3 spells CASSLARVGSHQPQHF. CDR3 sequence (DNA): TGTGCCAGCAGCTTAGCTCGGGTGGGGTCCCATCAGCCCCAGCATTTT.

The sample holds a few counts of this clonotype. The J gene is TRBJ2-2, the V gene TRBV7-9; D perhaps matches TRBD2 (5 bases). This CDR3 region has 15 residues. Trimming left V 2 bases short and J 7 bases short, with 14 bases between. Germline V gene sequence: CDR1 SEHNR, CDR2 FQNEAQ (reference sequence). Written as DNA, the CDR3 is TGTGCCAGCAGCTTATATTATGGTCGGGACGGGGAGCTGTTTTTT. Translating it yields CASSLYYGRDGELFF.

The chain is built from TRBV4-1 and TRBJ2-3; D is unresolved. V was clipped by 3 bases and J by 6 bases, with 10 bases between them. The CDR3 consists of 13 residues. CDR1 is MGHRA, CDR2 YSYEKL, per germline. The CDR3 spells CASSQWAEDTQYF. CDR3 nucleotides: TGCGCCAGCAGCCAGTGGGCGGAGGATACGCAGTATTTT.

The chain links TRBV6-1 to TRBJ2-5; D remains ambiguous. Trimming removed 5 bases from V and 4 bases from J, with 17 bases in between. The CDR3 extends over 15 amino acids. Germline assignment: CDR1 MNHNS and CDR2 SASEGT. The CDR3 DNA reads TGTGCCAGCAGTTACACCTTTTCGGTTCGAGAGACCCAGTACTTC. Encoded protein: CASSYTFSVRETQYF.